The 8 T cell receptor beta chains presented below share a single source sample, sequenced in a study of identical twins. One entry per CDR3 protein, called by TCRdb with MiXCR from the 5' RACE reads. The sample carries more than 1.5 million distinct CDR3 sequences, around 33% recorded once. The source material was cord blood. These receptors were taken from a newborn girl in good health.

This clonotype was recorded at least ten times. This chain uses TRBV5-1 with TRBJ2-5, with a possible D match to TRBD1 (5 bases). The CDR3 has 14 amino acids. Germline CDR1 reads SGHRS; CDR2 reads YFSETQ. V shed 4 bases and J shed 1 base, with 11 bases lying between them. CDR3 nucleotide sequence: TGCGCCAGCAGCGGTGACAGCCTCCAAGAGACCCAGTACTTC. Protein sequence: CASSGDSLQETQYF.

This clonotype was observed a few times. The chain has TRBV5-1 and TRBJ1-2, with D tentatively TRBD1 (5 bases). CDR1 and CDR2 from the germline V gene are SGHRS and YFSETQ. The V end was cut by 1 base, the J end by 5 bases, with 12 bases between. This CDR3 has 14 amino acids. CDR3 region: CASSLTRVHYGYTF. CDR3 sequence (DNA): TGCGCCAGCAGCTTGACCAGGGTCCATTATGGCTACACCTTC.

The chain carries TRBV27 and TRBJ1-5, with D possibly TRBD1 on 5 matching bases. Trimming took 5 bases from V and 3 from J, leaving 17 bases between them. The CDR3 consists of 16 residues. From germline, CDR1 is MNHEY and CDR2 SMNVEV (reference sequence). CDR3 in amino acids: CASSHRGPLPNQPQHF. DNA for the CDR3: TGTGCCAGCAGTCACCGGGGCCCTTTACCCAATCAGCCCCAGCATTTT.

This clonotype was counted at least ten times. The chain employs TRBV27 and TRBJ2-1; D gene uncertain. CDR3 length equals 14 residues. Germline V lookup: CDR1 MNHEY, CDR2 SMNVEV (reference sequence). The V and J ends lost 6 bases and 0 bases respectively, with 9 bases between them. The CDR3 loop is CASSLLSSYNEQFF. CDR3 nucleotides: TGTGCCAGCAGCCTCCTCTCCTCCTACAATGAGCAGTTCTTC.

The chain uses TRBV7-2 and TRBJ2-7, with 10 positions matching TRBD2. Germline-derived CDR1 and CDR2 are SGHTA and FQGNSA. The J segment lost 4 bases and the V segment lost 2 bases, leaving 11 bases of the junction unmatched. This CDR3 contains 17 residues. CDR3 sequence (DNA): TGTGCCAGCAGCTTACCCATGCTAGCGGGAGAGACGTACGAGCAGTACTTC. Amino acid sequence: CASSLPMLAGETYEQYF.

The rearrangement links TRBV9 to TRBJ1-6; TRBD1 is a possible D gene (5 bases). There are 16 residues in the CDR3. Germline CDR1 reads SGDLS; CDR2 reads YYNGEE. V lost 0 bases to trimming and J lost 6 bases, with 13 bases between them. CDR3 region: CASSVGSGTGNSPLHF. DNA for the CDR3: TGTGCCAGCAGCGTAGGCTCAGGGACGGGTAATTCACCCCTCCACTTT.

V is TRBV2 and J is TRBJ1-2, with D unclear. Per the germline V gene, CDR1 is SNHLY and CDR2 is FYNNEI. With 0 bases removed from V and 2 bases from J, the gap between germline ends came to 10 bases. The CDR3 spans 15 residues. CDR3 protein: CASSEAGRLNYGYTF. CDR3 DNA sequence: TGTGCCAGCAGTGAAGCCGGACGGTTAAACTATGGCTACACCTTC.

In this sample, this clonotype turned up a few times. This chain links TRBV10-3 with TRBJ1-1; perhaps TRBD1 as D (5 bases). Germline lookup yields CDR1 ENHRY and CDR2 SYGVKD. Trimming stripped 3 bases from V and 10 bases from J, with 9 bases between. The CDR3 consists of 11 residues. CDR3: CAISDGQGAFF. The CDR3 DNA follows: TGTGCCATCAGTGATGGTCAGGGAGCTTTCTTT.